This TCR beta chain was obtained from a study of OX40 agonist ivuxolimab in advanced cancers. To note about this clone: What it binds is not known.

Study-wide points: Among some nonresponders, normalized T-cell clonal expansion was also low.

The method was immunoSEQ multiplex PCR; TCRdb's version includes in-frame clones alone and lacks a portion of them. The sample consists of fewer than 75,000 clones, 87% of them appearing once. Germline-derived CDR1 and CDR2 are KGHSH and LQKENI. The CDR3 has 14 amino acids. J was trimmed by 2 bases and V by 4 bases; bases with no gene match: 5. This specimen consisted of CD4+ or CD8+ T cells sorted from blood, obtained in a trial of the OX40 agonist ivuxolimab. The clonotype originates from an adult with an advanced solid tumor such as melanoma, head and neck, liver or kidney cancer. The chain carries TRBV18 and TRBJ2-7; 7 bases are shared with TRBD1. CDR3 bases: TGTGCCAGCTCACTCGACAGGGCGACCTACGAGCAGTACTTC. This encodes CASSLDRATYEQYF.